Listed here is a single T cell receptor beta chain. This sample stems from a study of blood T cell repertoires in COVID-19. Study at large: Samples of COVID-19 (acute and convalescent) were obtained from the United States, Italy and Spain. PBMCs, B-cell-depleted T cells, or T cells provided the cDNA or gDNA that made up the material.

Authors' methods: The assay estimated nucleated cells by amplifying reference gene primers. This table comes from immunoSEQ multiplex PCR, and its TCRdb copy is limited to in-frame clones, with some not included. D and trimming were read from the DNA, whereas the V and J calls and clone size are those reported in that table. The table shows 230,000 or so clones, with 87% occurring only once. Looked up from germline, CDR1 is GTSNPN and CDR2 is SVGIG (reference sequence). This CDR3 comprises 14 residues. Unmatched junction bases numbered 7, after V lost 2 bases and J lost 5 bases. V usage is TRBV30 and J usage is TRBJ2-3; 7 nucleotides line up with TRBD1. The TCR originated in a man aged 40-49 years with active or convalescent COVID-19. Sequences were obtained from peripheral blood. This CDR3 is CAWSKQGLRDTQYF. CDR3 DNA: TGTGCCTGGAGTAAACAGGGGTTAAGAGATACGCAGTATTTT.